The rows below give T cell receptor beta chains drawn from one sample of a study of control samples from healthy donors and cancer patients. TCRdb's table, derived via immunoSEQ multiplex PCR, lists solely in-frame clones and lacks some. The sample records 90,000 to 150,000 clones, more than 70% being singletons. The source material was blood. These receptors were taken from a man in his forties in good health. CDR3s include the opening cysteine and the closing phenylalanine or tryptophan. D genes are given only for firm matches.

D: NA
V: TRBV9
CDR3: CASSSNTGELFF

D: TRBD1
V: TRBV24-1
CDR3: CATSASQTGGYTF

D: TRBD1
V: TRBV27
CDR3: CASSFHRGTYSGNTIYF

D: TRBD1
V: TRBV6-1
CDR3: CASSDRQGNSYNEQFF

D: NA
V: TRBV15
CDR3: CATSRAGETPHEQFF

D: TRBD1
V: TRBV4-2
CDR3: CASSLKQGVGEKLFF

D: NA
V: TRBV29-1
CDR3: CSVERREETQYF

D: NA
V: TRBV10-1
CDR3: CASSPATSNTGELFF

D: TRBD1
V: TRBV7-8
CDR3: CASSAHPGQRYSNQPQHF

D: TRBD2
V: TRBV5-1
CDR3: CASSFSSGGPYYNEQFF

D: NA
V: TRBV18
CDR3: CASSPPRHGNTEAFF

D: TRBD1
V: TRBV18
CDR3: CASSNLRRGRDNQPQHF

D: NA
V: TRBV10-3
CDR3: CAITRGENQPQHF

D: NA
V: TRBV6-4
CDR3: CASVRVPGQMNTEAFF

D: NA
V: TRBV6-1
CDR3: CASSEGYGYTF

D: TRBD2
V: TRBV9
CDR3: CASSGFPGGGATGELFF

D: NA
V: TRBV6-2/TRBV6-3
CDR3: CASSYIQLPNQPQHF

D: NA
V: TRBV7-9
CDR3: CASSPQENTEAFF

D: TRBD1
V: TRBV25-1
CDR3: CASSEEDRGRWIGNTIYF

D: NA
V: TRBV30
CDR3: CAWTGPSSYEQYF

D: TRBD1
V: TRBV5-6
CDR3: CASSSGTGVFDEQFF

D: NA
V: TRBV6-2/TRBV6-3
CDR3: CASSQTTTRQVIYGYTF

D: NA
V: TRBV12-3/TRBV12-4
CDR3: CAGGGPRGYTF